The following is a T cell receptor (beta chain) sequence with its context. Its matching antigen is unknown. Produced via immunoSEQ multiplex PCR; TCRdb's table is partial and in-frame only. The table lists about 33,000 clones, 70% to 85% of them singletons, with roughly a fifth in the top ten. Trimming removed 6 bases at V and 4 bases at J, with 16 bases between. This CDR3 has 15 residues. Looked up from germline, CDR1 is MDHEN and CDR2 is SYDVKM. The sample comes from a study of OX40 agonist ivuxolimab in advanced cancers. Overall study: Ivuxolimab is an agonistic anti-OX40 (CD134) antibody, and patients were treated with it. Those treated in dose escalation had hepatocellular carcinoma, melanoma, renal cell cancer or head and neck cancer.

Study results and limitations: On average, a greater number of expanded clones characterised CD8+ T cells relative to CD4+.

The source was CD4+ or CD8+ T cells sorted from blood, collected in a trial of the OX40 agonist ivuxolimab. The gene calls are TRBV28 and TRBJ1-5; TRBD1 is a possible D gene (6 bases). The sequence was obtained from an adult with an advanced solid tumor such as melanoma, head and neck, liver or kidney cancer. For the CDR3, the DNA is TGTGCCAGCAGCCTCCACCCCAGGGGTAATCAGCCCCAGCATTTT. As protein: CASSLHPRGNQPQHF.